This record concerns one T cell receptor beta chain sequence. Its antigen is unknown. These data come from a study of T cell responses to AZD1222 COVID-19 vaccine. Study-wide findings and caveats: Of the AZD1222 recipients, only five to seven were seropositive at baseline. Donors were mostly white British, more females; clonal diversity possibly underestimated. Repertoires in all cases were sampled only once the peak T cell response had passed.

Germline V gene lookup returns CDR1 SQVTM and CDR2 ANQGSEA. V lost 7 bases, J lost 0 bases, and 22 bases stayed unmatched. This CDR3 is built from 19 residues. Sequencing used immunoSEQ multiplex PCR; TCRdb keeps in-frame clones, though not all of them. The table shows about 180,000 clones, with 88% occurring only once. The V gene is TRBV29-1, the J gene TRBJ2-3; 7 nucleotides align to TRBD2. The TCR originated in an adult who received the AZD1222 COVID-19 vaccine. Sequenced material: peripheral blood, taken 28 days after the second AZD1222 dose. The CDR3 spells CSAGKRAGEELLSTDTQYF. In nucleotides, the CDR3 is TGCAGCGCCGGCAAACGGGCGGGAGAGGAACTTTTAAGCACAGATACGCAGTATTTT.